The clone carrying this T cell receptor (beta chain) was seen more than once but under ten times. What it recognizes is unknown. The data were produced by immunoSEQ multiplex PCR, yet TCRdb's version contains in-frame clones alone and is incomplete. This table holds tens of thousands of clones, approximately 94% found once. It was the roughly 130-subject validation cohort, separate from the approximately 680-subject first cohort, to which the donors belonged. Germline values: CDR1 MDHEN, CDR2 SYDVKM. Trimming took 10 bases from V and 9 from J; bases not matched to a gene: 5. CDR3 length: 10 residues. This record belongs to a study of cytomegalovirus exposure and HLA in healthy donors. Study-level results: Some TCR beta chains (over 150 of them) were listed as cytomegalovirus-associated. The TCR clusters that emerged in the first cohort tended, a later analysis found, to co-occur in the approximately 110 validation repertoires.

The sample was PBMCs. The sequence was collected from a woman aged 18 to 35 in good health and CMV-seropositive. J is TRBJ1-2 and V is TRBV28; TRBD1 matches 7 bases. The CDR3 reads CATKQGSYTF. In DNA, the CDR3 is TGTGCCACCAAACAGGGGAGCTACACCTTC.